This T cell receptor (beta chain) derives from a study of T cell responses to AZD1222 COVID-19 vaccine. The V gene end was trimmed by 7 bases and the J gene end by 3 bases; junction bases not matched to a gene: 8. CDR1 and CDR2 (germline): SQVTM, ANQGSEA. The CDR3 loop spans 13 amino acids. TCRdb's table, derived via immunoSEQ multiplex PCR, lists solely in-frame clones and lacks some. There are 75,000 to 100,000 clones in the sample; roughly 90% occur only once, and less than 3.5% lies in the top ten. In the case of this clone: The target antigen is unknown.

The study's findings and limits: Across spike, vaccine-associated CD4 TCRs were found, dominant at 160-218 and 743-854. Per reports, nearly half of all spike-specific TCRs target regions that are unmutated in variants.

The clonotype was recovered from an adult in good health. This chain links TRBV29-1 with TRBJ1-2, with TRBD1 matching 7 bases. The specimen was peripheral blood, collected on day 0 of AZD1222 vaccination. The CDR3 sequence: CSAIGGGDYGYTF. The CDR3 DNA follows: TGCAGCGCAATAGGGGGCGGTGACTATGGCTACACCTTC.